Listed below are T cell receptor beta chains from one sample, sequenced in a study of cytomegalovirus exposure and HLA in healthy donors. Assay used: immunoSEQ multiplex PCR; TCRdb lists only in-frame clones, some missing. The record lists just under 90,000 clones, of which the ten most abundant hold approximately 5.7%. Sequencing was performed on PBMCs. The receptors stem from a girl under 18 in good health and CMV-seropositive. Each CDR3 is given with its conserved first and last residue. D genes are given only for firm matches.

j_gene | d_gene | v_gene | CDR3aa | CDR3nt
TRBJ1-3 | NA | TRBV2 | CASSEALPDTSGNTIYF | TGTGCCAGCAGTGAAGCGCTTCCCGACACCTCTGGAAACACCATATATTTT
TRBJ1-1 | NA | TRBV5-1 | CASSLGGGEGAFF | TGCGCCAGCAGCCTGGGGGGAGGTGAAGGAGCTTTCTTT
TRBJ1-2 | TRBD1 | TRBV5-5 | CASSRGETQGAYGYTF | TGTGCCAGCAGCCGTGGGGAGACACAGGGGGCGTATGGCTACACCTTC
TRBJ1-1 | TRBD1 | TRBV2 | CASPDRGAADTEAFF | TGTGCCAGCCCGGACAGGGGAGCAGCGGACACTGAAGCTTTCTTT
TRBJ2-6 | TRBD1 | TRBV7-2 | CASSLYGGQIGANVLTF | TGTGCCAGCAGCTTATATGGGGGACAGATCGGGGCCAACGTCCTGACTTTC
TRBJ2-1 | TRBD1 | TRBV9 | CASTTGDGEQFF | TGTGCCAGCACGACAGGGGATGGTGAGCAGTTCTTC
TRBJ2-3 | NA | TRBV4-2 | CASSQRREPTDTQYF | TGTGCCAGCAGCCAAAGACGGGAGCCCACAGATACGCAGTATTTT
TRBJ1-1 | NA | TRBV9 | CASSVAVNTEAFF | TGTGCCAGCAGCGTAGCTGTGAACACTGAAGCTTTCTTT
TRBJ1-1 | NA | TRBV7-2 | CASSLQGYRDTEAFF | TGTGCCAGCAGCTTACAGGGGTATAGGGACACTGAAGCTTTCTTT
TRBJ2-3 | NA | TRBV6-1 | CASSLDSSTQYF | TGTGCCAGCTCTCTGGACTCTTCGACGCAGTATTTT
TRBJ1-6 | NA | TRBV5-1 | CASQTEYNSPLHF | TGCGCCAGCCAGACAGAGTATAATTCACCCCTCCACTTT
TRBJ2-7 | NA | TRBV29-1 | CSVEPGAGEQYF | TGCAGCGTTGAACCGGGAGCTGGCGAGCAGTACTTC
TRBJ2-7 | TRBD2 | TRBV6-5 | CASSYSLAGYEQYF | TGTGCCAGCAGTTATTCGCTAGCGGGCTACGAGCAGTACTTC
TRBJ1-3 | NA | TRBV7-8 | CASASSGNTIYF | TGTGCCAGCGCTTCGAGTGGAAACACCATATATTTT
TRBJ2-1 | NA | TRBV7-2 | CASSLMSGASYNEQFF | TGTGCCAGCAGCTTAATGTCAGGGGCCTCCTACAATGAGCAGTTCTTC
TRBJ1-2 | TRBD1 | TRBV30 | CASRDREKSTF | TGTGCCTCCCGGGACAGGGAGAAGAGCACCTTC
TRBJ1-2 | NA | TRBV28 | CASRTFWTPNYGYTF | TGTGCCAGCAGAACGTTCTGGACACCGAACTATGGCTACACCTTC
TRBJ1-5 | NA | TRBV4-1 | CASSPTEHSNQPQHF | TGCGCCAGCAGCCCGACAGAACATAGCAATCAGCCCCAGCATTTT
TRBJ1-1 | TRBD1 | TRBV27 | CASSFVLGGQVFRTEAFF | TGTGCCAGCAGTTTCGTACTCGGGGGACAGGTTTTTAGGACTGAAGCTTTCTTT
TRBJ1-2 | TRBD1 | TRBV29-1 | CSSWTGPNYGYTF | TGCAGCTCATGGACAGGACCTAACTATGGCTACACCTTC
TRBJ2-3 | NA | TRBV4-3 | CASSQSWRVTDTQYF | TGCGCCAGCAGCCAATCTTGGCGGGTAACAGATACGCAGTATTTT
TRBJ1-2 | TRBD1 | TRBV6-5 | CASSHRQGEDGYTF | TGTGCCAGCAGCCACCGACAGGGAGAGGATGGCTACACCTTC
TRBJ2-1 | NA | TRBV11-3 | CASSLGSSYNEQFF | TGTGCCAGCAGCTTGGGGAGCTCCTACAATGAGCAGTTCTTC
TRBJ2-5 | NA | TRBV5-1 | CASSLGPGEGETQYF | TGCGCCAGCAGCTTGGGTCCAGGGGAGGGAGAGACCCAGTACTTC
TRBJ2-6 | NA | TRBV7-3 | CASSRDELGANVLTF | TGTGCCAGCAGCCGCGACGAACTAGGGGCCAACGTCCTGACTTTC
TRBJ2-1 | NA | TRBV11-3 | CASSDQGVEQFF | TGTGCCAGCAGCGACCAGGGTGTCGAGCAGTTCTTC
TRBJ1-4 | TRBD1 | TRBV18 | CASSPQGTVGEKLFF | TGTGCCAGCTCACCACAGGGGACAGTGGGCGAAAAACTGTTTTTT
TRBJ2-3 | TRBD1 | TRBV5-1 | CASSVSSGTGSTDTQYF | TGCGCCAGCAGCGTATCTTCCGGGACAGGAAGCACAGATACGCAGTATTTT
TRBJ1-1 | TRBD1 | TRBV5-6 | CASSLVWTGIENTEAFF | TGTGCCAGCAGCTTGGTCTGGACAGGGATCGAGAACACTGAAGCTTTCTTT
TRBJ1-5 | NA | TRBV19 | CASSIDEGTINQPQHF | TGTGCCAGTAGTATAGACGAGGGGACAATCAATCAGCCCCAGCATTTT
TRBJ1-2 | TRBD1 | TRBV12-5 | CASGEQGSYGYTF | TGTGCTAGTGGGGAACAGGGGAGCTATGGCTACACCTTC
TRBJ1-2 | NA | TRBV30 | CAWIQASYLLF | TGTGCCTGGATACAGGCCAGCTACCTACTCTTC
TRBJ2-2 | NA | TRBV6-1 | CASTSQGYTGELFF | TGTGCCAGCACTTCTCAGGGGTACACCGGGGAGCTGTTTTTT
TRBJ1-5 | TRBD1 | TRBV6-1 | CASEGQGLNQPQHF | TGTGCCAGCGAAGGACAGGGGCTAAATCAGCCCCAGCATTTT
TRBJ2-1 | TRBD2 | TRBV5-1 | CASSPSGAGSDNEQFF | TGCGCCAGCAGTCCGTCAGGAGCGGGATCCGACAATGAGCAGTTCTTC
TRBJ1-2 | NA | TRBV5-1 | CASSLATANYGYTF | TGCGCCAGCAGCTTGGCCACGGCTAACTATGGCTACACCTTC
TRBJ2-2 | NA | TRBV27 | CATTKVGGNTGELFF | TGTGCCACCACCAAAGTCGGAGGGAACACCGGGGAGCTGTTTTTT